The 20 T cell receptor beta chains listed next were all sequenced from one sample in a study of a mutant IDH1 vaccine in newly diagnosed glioma. Time point given: week 35, safety follow-up. Vaccination used 300 ug of mutant IDH1 20-mer peptide per dose, with topical imiquimod. Repertoires were generated with immunoSEQ multiplex PCR, while TCRdb's copy carries only in-frame clones and drops some. The data hold just under 70,000 clones, with 84% observed a single time. Their specific antigens are unknown. Sample: PBMCs, taken from a glioma patient whose treatment included an IDH1 peptide vaccine. All receptors derive from a man younger than 35 with glioma.

V gene TRBV7-3 combines with J gene TRBJ2-2; D may be TRBD1 (6 bases). The germline V and J ends were trimmed by 5 bases and 2 bases, with 9 bases remaining between them. This CDR3 comprises 14 residues. Germline V gives CDR1 SGHTA, CDR2 FQGTGA. CDR3 sequence (DNA): TGTGCCAGCAGCCAAGGGGGTAACACCGGGGAGCTGTTTTTT. Residues: CASSQGGNTGELFF.

The chain is built from TRBV7-6 and TRBJ2-7; 8 bases fit TRBD1. The germline V gene encodes CDR1 SGHVS and CDR2 FNYEAQ. Trimming cost V 1 base and J 3 bases; bases outside gene matches: 11. This CDR3 is 17 amino acids long. The CDR3 protein is CASSLERPPGGLYEQYF. DNA of the CDR3: TGTGCCAGCAGCTTAGAAAGGCCCCCAGGGGGCCTCTACGAGCAGTACTTC.

J is TRBJ1-1 and V is TRBV19, with D possibly matching TRBD1 (5 bases). Trimming took 1 base from V and 0 from J, leaving 18 bases between them. The length of the CDR3 is 18 residues. Germline V lookup: CDR1 LNHDA, CDR2 SQIVND (reference sequence). The CDR3 region has the DNA TGTGCCAGTAGTATAGCTAGCCGGGGACGCATATTGAACACTGAAGCTTTCTTT. This gives the protein CASSIASRGRILNTEAFF.

This sequence joins TRBV6-5 and TRBJ2-2; perhaps TRBD1 as D (5 bases). The germline V and J ends were trimmed by 6 bases and 3 bases, with 11 bases remaining between them. Germline V gene lookup returns CDR1 MNHEY and CDR2 SVGAGI. The CDR3 runs 14 residues. The CDR3 is CASRPTAYTGELFF. The DNA of the CDR3 is TGTGCCAGCAGGCCGACAGCTTACACCGGGGAGCTGTTTTTT.

The rearrangement uses TRBV30 and TRBJ2-7, with 9 bases matching TRBD1. The CDR3 consists of 13 residues. V shed 3 bases, J shed 3 bases, and the junction held 3 bases outside the gene matches. CDR1 is GTSNPN and CDR2 is SVGIG in the germline V gene (reference sequence). CDR3 region: CAWRGDRDYEQYF. The CDR3, as DNA: TGTGCCTGGAGAGGGGACAGGGACTACGAGCAGTACTTC.

The rearrangement links TRBV6-1 to TRBJ2-3, with 11 bases fitting TRBD2. This CDR3 comprises 18 residues. The germline V gene encodes CDR1 MNHNS and CDR2 SASEGT. Germline trimming cut 0 bases from V and 1 base from J; bases unmatched to any gene: 6. In DNA, the CDR3 is TGTGCCAGCAGTGAAGCGCTTAGCGGGGGGGCAGGCACAGATACGCAGTATTTT. It codes for CASSEALSGGAGTDTQYF.

This clone was detected only once. The DNA of the CDR3 is TGTGCCAGCTCACCATTCCTAGCCAATGAGCAGTTCTTC. It encodes CASSPFLANEQFF. The rearrangement links TRBV18 to TRBJ2-1; a weak D match, TRBD2 (5 bases). The CDR3 runs 13 residues. Germline loops: CDR1 KGHSH, CDR2 LQKENI. V gave up 2 bases and J gave up 6 bases, with 8 bases separating them. Full variable domain (outside the CDR3, taken from reference TRBV18 and TRBJ2-1): NAGVMQNPRHLVRRRGQEARLRCSPMKGHSHVYWYRQLPEEGLKFMVYLQKENIIDESGMPKERFSAEFPKEGPSILRIQQVVRGDSAAYFCASSPFLANEQFFGPGTRLTVL.

The table lists this clone with a count of one. CDR3: CAISESQNTEAFF. The DNA of the CDR3 is TGTGCCATCAGTGAGTCACAGAACACTGAAGCTTTCTTT. This chain uses TRBV10-3 with TRBJ1-1; D is ambiguous. The CDR3 consists of 13 residues. Germline V CDR1 and CDR2: ENHRY, SYGVKD. V was trimmed by 0 bases and J by 1 base, leaving 3 bases between them.

The chain recombines TRBV30 with TRBJ2-5; D unresolved. Germline V gene lookup returns CDR1 GTSNPN and CDR2 SVGIG (reference sequence). Trimming shortened V by 0 bases and J by 3 bases, and 14 bases separated the two germline ends. The CDR3 runs to 15 residues. Here the CDR3 DNA reads TGTGCCTGGAGTGTCAAAGGTCAGCCTGAAGAGACCCAGTACTTC. Protein: CAWSVKGQPEETQYF.

V gene TRBV2 combines with J gene TRBJ1-2; no clear D gene. This CDR3 comprises 14 residues. The germline V gene encodes CDR1 SNHLY and CDR2 FYNNEI. The V gene lost 8 bases and the J gene lost 4 bases, with 17 bases spanning the gap. CDR3 coding DNA: TGTGCCAGCGGGAGGGCGGCACATGGCTATGGCTACACCTTC. This codes for CASGRAAHGYGYTF.

The V call is TRBV2, the J call TRBJ1-1; D is unresolved. CDR3 length: 11 amino acids. CDR1 SNHLY and CDR2 FYNNEI come from the germline V gene. Trimming took 3 bases from V and 12 from J, leaving 11 bases between them. The CDR3 DNA reads TGTGCCAGCAGTGAGGAAAGCCTGTCTTTCTTT. This translates into CASSEESLSFF. The full variable domain, in which reference TRBV2 and TRBJ1-1 provide the parts outside the CDR3, is EPEVTQTPSHQVTQMGQEVILRCVPISNHLYFYWYRQILGQKVEFLVSFYNNEISEKSEIFDDQFSVERPDGSNFTLKIRSTKLEDSAMYFCASSEESLSFFGQGTRLTVV.

This clone was found a few times. V and J are TRBV7-2 and TRBJ2-3; D is unclear. V was clipped by 0 bases and J by 4 bases, with 5 bases between them. The germline gives CDR1 SGHTA, CDR2 FQGNSA. The CDR3 covers 13 residues. CDR3 coding DNA: TGTGCCAGCAGCTTAGCGTTCGCAGATACGCAGTATTTT. It yields the protein CASSLAFADTQYF. Based on the CDR3 plus reference TRBV7-2 and TRBJ2-3, the full variable domain is GAGVSQSPSNKVTEKGKDVELRCDPISGHTALYWYRQSLGQGLEFLIYFQGNSAPDKSGLPSDRFSAERTGGSVSTLTIQRTQQEDSAVYLCASSLAFADTQYFGPGTRLTVL.

For this clone: One end of the junction is discordant with germline, which a read error may explain. The V and J genes are TRBV7-7 and TRBJ2-1; D is unresolved. CDR3 length: 14 amino acids. Germline assignment: CDR1 SSHAT and CDR2 FNYEAQ (reference sequence). The CDR3 sequence: CASSLGSSRHEQFF. CDR3 DNA: TGTGCTAGCAGCTTAGGGTCCAGTCGTCATGAGCAGTTCTTC.

V is TRBV29-1 and J is TRBJ2-3, with D maybe TRBD1 (6 bases). The CDR3 has 15 residues. Between the trimmed V and J ends, which lost 4 bases and 3 bases, there was a span of 17 bases. The germline CDR1 and CDR2 sequences are SQVTM and ANQGSEA. The CDR3 spells CSVGRGSRGTDTQYF. The DNA for the CDR3 is TGCAGCGTTGGGCGAGGTAGTAGGGGGACAGATACGCAGTATTTT.

The V call is TRBV6-1, the J call TRBJ2-7; D may be TRBD1 (6 bases). CDR1 MNHNS and CDR2 SASEGT come from the germline V gene. The CDR3 is 15 residues long. Between the trimmed V and J ends, which lost 6 bases and 1 base, there was a span of 16 bases. The CDR3 is CASRRMGHSSYEQYF. The CDR3 DNA sequence: TGTGCCAGCAGGCGAATGGGACATTCTTCCTACGAGCAGTACTTC.

The genes are TRBV6-5 and TRBJ2-1; D is unclear. Between the trimmed V and J ends, which lost 3 bases and 8 bases, there was a span of 5 bases. CDR3 length: 11 residues. The germline gives CDR1 MNHEY, CDR2 SVGAGI. Here the CDR3 reads CASSYIHEQFF. In DNA, the CDR3 is TGTGCCAGCAGTTATATCCATGAGCAGTTCTTC.

The chain recombines TRBV7-9 with TRBJ1-2; maybe TRBD1 (5 bases). Trimming removed 2 bases at V and 7 bases at J, with 14 bases between. The CDR3 length is 14 residues. The V gene's germline CDR1 is SEHNR and CDR2 FQNEAQ (reference sequence). The CDR3, as DNA: TGTGCCAGCAGCTTAAGCCGGGGCATAACTGGCTACACCTTC. This codes for CASSLSRGITGYTF. Combining the CDR3 with reference TRBV7-9 and TRBJ1-2 gives the whole variable domain DTGVSQNPRHKITKRGQNVTFRCDPISEHNRLYWYRQTLGQGPEFLTYFQNEAQLEKSRLLSDRFSAERPKGSFSTLEIQRTEQGDSAMYLCASSLSRGITGYTFGSGTRLTVV.

This clone was seen more than once but under ten times. V and J are TRBV7-8 and TRBJ1-1; D remains unclear. CDR1 and CDR2 from the germline V gene are SGHVS and FQNEAQ. The CDR3 spans 15 residues. Trimming stripped 1 base from V and 0 bases from J, with 9 bases between. This CDR3 is CASSLGRSLNTEAFF. In DNA, the CDR3 is TGTGCCAGCAGCTTAGGACGGAGCTTGAACACTGAAGCTTTCTTT.

This clone was seen a single time. The chain recombines TRBV9 with TRBJ2-5; 7 nucleotides line up with TRBD1. Looked up from germline, CDR1 is SGDLS and CDR2 is YYNGEE. The CDR3 runs 15 residues. V was clipped by 0 bases and J by 5 bases; unmatched bases: 7. The CDR3 protein is CASSVGGGQLETQYF. In DNA, the CDR3 is TGTGCCAGCAGCGTAGGAGGGGGACAGTTGGAGACCCAGTACTTC.

This chain joins TRBV6-5 and TRBJ2-7, with D tentatively TRBD2 (5 bases). CDR3 size: 15 residues. V lost 2 bases to trimming and J lost 0 bases, with 11 bases between them. Germline loops: CDR1 MNHEY, CDR2 SVGAGI. The CDR3 DNA follows: TGTGCCAGCAGTTACGCGAATCGGGGCTCCTACGAGCAGTACTTC. Protein sequence: CASSYANRGSYEQYF.